The 3 T cell receptor beta chains reported below all come from one sample, sequenced in a study of shared clonotypes between healthy human individuals. The method was immunoSEQ multiplex PCR; TCRdb's version includes in-frame clones alone and lacks a portion of them. The table records about 2.3 million clones, approximately 93% of them present only once. Sample: naive CD4+ T cells from PBMCs. Subset defined: CD45RA+ positively selected. The origin of the receptors is a man aged 18 to 29 in good health. Some clones in this sample may be carry-over from other donors' samples.

The chain couples TRBV28 to TRBJ1-2, with a possible D match to TRBD1 (5 bases). Per the germline V gene, CDR1 is MDHEN and CDR2 is SYDVKM. The V end lost 6 bases, the J end lost 4 bases, and 9 bases lay between the germline ends. The CDR3 sequence is 12 residues long. The CDR3 DNA sequence: TGTGCCAGCAGGCTCGGGGGCTATGGCTACACCTTC. It encodes CASRLGGYGYTF.

The V call is TRBV6-5, the J call TRBJ2-1; 14 positions match TRBD2. Germline values: CDR1 MNHEY, CDR2 SVGAGI. V shed 5 bases, J shed 7 bases, and the junction held 4 bases outside the gene matches. The CDR3 has 15 residues. The CDR3, as DNA: TGTGCCAGCAGTAAGGGACTAGCGGGAGCTAATGAGCAGTTCTTC. The encoded protein is CASSKGLAGANEQFF.

The chain has TRBV7-7 and TRBJ2-1, with D perhaps matching TRBD2 (6 bases). CDR1 and CDR2 (germline): SSHAT, FNYEAQ (reference sequence). V lost 5 bases, J lost 0 bases, and 17 bases lay in between. This CDR3 contains 17 residues. CDR3 in DNA: TGTGCCAGCAGCCCGGGGCGGGGCGGTCACTCCTACAATGAGCAGTTCTTC. It translates to CASSPGRGGHSYNEQFF.